This entry is about one T cell receptor beta chain. The J segment lost 8 bases and the V segment lost 5 bases, leaving 11 bases of the junction unmatched. Germline V gives CDR1 LNHDA, CDR2 SQIVND (reference sequence). CDR3 size: 14 residues. This sample was included in a study of blood T cell repertoires in COVID-19. Under the authors' procedure: Nucleated cell counts were estimated from reference gene primer amplification. Profiled with immunoSEQ multiplex PCR; TCRdb holds only in-frame clones, not every one. V and J calls and clone size are copied from that table; D and trimming were computed from the DNA. The data show 97,000 or so clones, about 91% seen once.

The specimen was peripheral blood. The rearrangement uses TRBV19 and TRBJ1-2, with TRBD1 matching 7 bases. The TCR was taken from a man aged 18-30 years with acute or convalescent COVID-19. This CDR3 is CASSAQTNRGGYTF. In DNA form, the CDR3 reads TGTGCCAGTAGTGCTCAAACTAACAGGGGCGGCTACACCTTC. Using reference TRBV19 and TRBJ1-2 for the parts outside the CDR3, the full variable domain is DGGITQSPKYLFRKEGQNVTLSCEQNLNHDAMYWYRQDPGQGLRLIYYSQIVNDFQKGDIAEGYSVSREKKESFPLTVTSAQKNPTAFYLCASSAQTNRGGYTFGSGTRLTVV.